A single sample is the source of the 28 T cell receptor beta chains below, sequenced in a study of T-cell reconstitution after alpha-beta-depleted transplantation in children. Preparation of the TCRbeta library was carried out with unique molecular identifiers. A single record per CDR3 protein comes from TCRdb applying MiXCR to the PCR reads. This table has hundreds of thousands of distinct CDR3 sequences, around 15% appearing once. The sequences come from PBMCs, mostly from graft donor cells, collected 360 days after TCRalphabeta/CD19-depleted stem cell transplant. The source of these receptors is a male patient between 2 and 10 years old who had a stem cell transplant for acute lymphoblastic leukemia, so the T cells may come from the graft donor.

The chain is built from TRBV5-5 and TRBJ1-5; D might be TRBD1 (6 bases). Germline loops: CDR1 SGHKS, CDR2 YYEKEE (reference sequence). The CDR3 consists of 13 residues. The ends were cut back, 1 base at V and 5 bases at J, with 7 bases in the middle. The DNA for the CDR3 is TGTGCCAGCAGCTTGACAGGGCATCAGCCCCAGCATTTT. This translates into CASSLTGHQPQHF.

This clonotype was recorded a few times. The V call is TRBV5-1, the J call TRBJ2-3; TRBD2 is a possible D gene (6 bases). CDR1 is SGHRS, CDR2 YFSETQ, per germline. V was shortened by 4 bases and J by 0 bases, with 18 bases between the two germline ends. The CDR3 extends over 17 amino acids. CDR3 protein: CASSLTITGGSTDTQYF. CDR3 nucleotides: TGCGCCAGCAGCCTCACTATTACAGGAGGGAGCACAGATACGCAGTATTTT.

This chain connects TRBV7-3 to TRBJ2-1; TRBD2 agrees at 8 bases. The trim removed 5 bases at V and 8 bases at J, leaving 20 bases unmatched. CDR3 length: 18 amino acids. Germline CDR1 and CDR2: SGHTA and FQGTGA. Here the CDR3 reads CASSPSSPGTSLPHEQFF. As DNA, the CDR3 is TGTGCCAGCAGCCCTAGCTCCCCCGGGACTAGTCTCCCTCATGAGCAGTTCTTC.

Only a few counts were recorded for this clonotype. J is TRBJ2-2 and V is TRBV5-5; D might be TRBD1 (6 bases). Trimming cost V 1 base and J 3 bases, with 13 bases left between them. Germline lookup yields CDR1 SGHKS and CDR2 YYEKEE (reference sequence). The length of the CDR3 is 16 residues. The CDR3 sequence is CASSLRQGRDTGELFF. In DNA, the CDR3 is TGTGCCAGCAGCTTGCGGCAGGGGCGCGACACCGGGGAGCTGTTTTTT.

The rearrangement uses TRBV4-1 and TRBJ1-5; D may be TRBD1 (5 bases). Trimming removed 3 bases at V and 9 bases at J, with 12 bases between. The CDR3 is 13 residues long. Germline CDR1 is MGHRA and CDR2 is YSYEKL. CDR3 in DNA: TGCGCCAGCAGCCAGGAAGTGAGGGGGCCCCAGCATTTT. It codes for CASSQEVRGPQHF.

The rearrangement uses TRBV20-1 and TRBJ2-7, with 11 bases fitting TRBD2. Germline V CDR1 and CDR2: DFQATT, SNEGSKA (reference sequence). The CDR3 is 14 amino acids. Losses at the gene ends were 2 bases for V and 3 bases for J; bases not matched to a gene: 3. CDR3 sequence (DNA): TGCAGTGCTAGAAAGCTAGCGGGAGGCTACGAGCAGTACTTC. This encodes CSARKLAGGYEQYF.

The chain employs TRBV5-8 and TRBJ2-2; D not certain. This CDR3 spans 14 amino acids. V dropped 2 bases and J dropped 2 bases, with 7 bases sitting between them. In germline, CDR1 is SGHTS, CDR2 YDEGEE. The CDR3 coding sequence is TGTGCCAGCAGCTTCTGGGGAAACACCGGGGAGCTGTTTTTT. Translated: CASSFWGNTGELFF.

This clonotype occurred a few times. The genes are TRBV2 and TRBJ2-7; D may be TRBD1 (6 bases). CDR1 SNHLY and CDR2 FYNNEI come from the germline V gene. CDR3 length equals 16 residues. Deletions cut 4 bases from V and 1 base from J, with 17 bases between. CDR3: CASSVIGDRPSYEQYF. The CDR3 coding sequence is TGTGCCAGCAGTGTGATAGGTGACAGGCCTTCCTACGAGCAGTACTTC.

This clonotype was observed a few times. V gene TRBV6-2 or TRBV6-3 combines with J gene TRBJ2-7, with unresolved D. Trimming stripped 0 bases from V and 6 bases from J, with 12 bases between. In germline, CDR1 is MNHEY, CDR2 SVGEGT. The CDR3 contains 14 residues. The CDR3 is CASSYSDSKFEQYF. In DNA form, the CDR3 reads TGTGCCAGCAGTTACTCGGATTCGAAGTTCGAGCAGTACTTC.

At least ten counts were recorded for this clonotype. The rearrangement uses TRBV12-3 or TRBV12-4 and TRBJ2-7; 10 bases agree with TRBD2. The CDR3 length is 16 residues. Trimming removed 3 bases from V and 2 bases from J; junction bases left unmatched: 7. The CDR3 DNA sequence: TGTGCCAGCAGTTTTGATCTAGGACTAGCGGCCTACGAGCAGTACTTC. Protein sequence: CASSFDLGLAAYEQYF.

The gene calls are TRBV12-3 or TRBV12-4 and TRBJ2-4; TRBD1 aligns across 7 bases. This CDR3 has 15 amino acids. The V gene end was trimmed by 1 base and the J gene end by 2 bases; junction bases not matched to a gene: 2. This chain's CDR3 is CASSLGDSPKNIQYF. The CDR3, as DNA: TGTGCCAGCAGTTTAGGGGACAGTCCCAAAAACATTCAGTACTTC.

This clonotype turned up a few times. The chain is built from TRBV4-1 and TRBJ2-1; 12 nucleotides align to TRBD2. Germline V lookup: CDR1 MGHRA, CDR2 YSYEKL. CDR3 length: 16 amino acids. Trimming at V came to 2 bases and at J to 4 bases, leaving 3 bases not matched to a gene. DNA of the CDR3: TGCGCCAGCAGCCAACTCACTAGCGGGGGGTACAATGAGCAGTTCTTC. Translating it yields CASSQLTSGGYNEQFF.

The gene calls are TRBV15 and TRBJ2-5; 12 nucleotides match TRBD2. Trimming at V came to 1 base and at J to 2 bases, leaving 2 bases not matched to a gene. From germline, CDR1 is LNHNV and CDR2 YYDKDF (reference sequence). This CDR3 region has 16 residues. Here the CDR3 reads CATSRAGTSGQETQYF. The CDR3 DNA is TGTGCCACCAGCAGAGCCGGGACTAGCGGGCAAGAGACCCAGTACTTC.

The J gene is TRBJ1-2, the V gene TRBV4-2; 8 nucleotides match TRBD1. The CDR3 runs 17 residues. Germline V gene data show CDR1 as LGHNA and CDR2 as YNFKEQ. The V and J ends lost 0 bases and 6 bases, in that order; junction bases with no gene match: 12. The CDR3 loop reads CASSQDLSGQGGDGYTF. CDR3 nucleotide sequence: TGTGCCAGCAGCCAAGATTTATCCGGACAGGGAGGAGATGGCTACACCTTC.

The table lists this clonotype with a few counts. This rearrangement joins TRBV2 to TRBJ2-1, with TRBD1 matching over 7 bases. CDR1 is SNHLY, CDR2 FYNNEI, per germline. V was pared by 4 bases and J by 3 bases, with 15 bases of the junction left unmatched. CDR3 length: 18 amino acids. The CDR3 loop reads CASSGQGSRAHFYNEQFF. Here the CDR3 DNA reads TGTGCCAGCAGTGGACAGGGTAGCCGGGCCCATTTCTACAATGAGCAGTTCTTC.

This clonotype was observed at least ten times. This sequence joins TRBV28 and TRBJ2-7; 9 bases fit TRBD1. The J segment lost 0 bases and the V segment lost 6 bases, leaving 9 bases of the junction unmatched. In germline, CDR1 is MDHEN, CDR2 SYDVKM. The CDR3 covers 16 residues. The CDR3 protein is CASRGWTGQGSYEQYF. The CDR3, as DNA: TGTGCCAGCAGAGGATGGACGGGACAGGGCTCCTACGAGCAGTACTTC. The whole variable domain, filled in from reference TRBV28 and TRBJ2-7, reads DVKVTQSSRYLVKRTGEKVFLECVQDMDHENMFWYRQDPGLGLRLIYFSYDVKMKEKGDIPEGYSVSREKKERFSLILESASTNQTSMYLCASRGWTGQGSYEQYFGPGTRLTVT.

This clonotype has ten or more counts. The chain couples TRBV21-1 to TRBJ1-4; TRBD1, as called in the table, went unchecked against the DNA. TRBV21-1 is assigned pseudogene status. This CDR3 contains 17 residues. The CDR3 nucleotides are TGTGCCAGCAGCATGATGCCTCGGGAACTGGGTAATGAAAAACTGTTTTTT. This translates into CASSMMPRELGNEKLFF.

This clonotype came up many times. The chain has TRBV7-9 and TRBJ2-1; TRBD2 agrees at 14 bases. The germline gives CDR1 SEHNR, CDR2 FQNEAQ (reference sequence). The CDR3 totals 16 residues. The V and J ends lost 5 bases and 5 bases, in that order; junction bases with no gene match: 5. CDR3 in amino acids: CASSPRLAGGNNEQFF. DNA for the CDR3: TGTGCCAGCAGCCCCCGACTAGCGGGAGGGAACAATGAGCAGTTCTTC.

The chain recombines TRBV3-1 with TRBJ2-5; no reliable D call. The length of the CDR3 is 10 residues. CDR1 is LGHDT, CDR2 YNNKEL, per germline (reference sequence). V lost 1 base and J 9 bases, leaving 3 bases between the germline ends. The CDR3 here is CASSQVSQYF. CDR3 nucleotides: TGTGCCAGCAGCCAAGTGTCCCAGTACTTC.

The chain links TRBV20-1 to TRBJ2-3; TRBD1 is a possible D gene (7 bases). CDR3 length: 13 residues. The V end was cut by 7 bases, the J end by 10 bases, with 21 bases between. CDR1 DFQATT and CDR2 SNEGSKA come from the germline V gene (reference sequence). CDR3 in amino acids: CSGRGTAISPQYF. In DNA, the CDR3 is TGCAGTGGGAGGGGGACAGCTATCTCACCGCAGTATTTT.

Many counts were recorded for this clonotype. The rearrangement links TRBV6-2 or TRBV6-3 to TRBJ2-1; 8 bases match TRBD2. The CDR3 length is 16 residues. Germline CDR1 reads MNHEY; CDR2 reads SVGEGT. V gave up 2 bases and J gave up 1 base; unmatched junction bases: 4. Written as DNA, the CDR3 is TGTGCCAGCAGTTACGGGGCTAGCGGGTCCTACAATGAGCAGTTCTTC. It specifies CASSYGASGSYNEQFF.

This clonotype was counted between two and nine times. The gene calls are TRBV10-3 and TRBJ2-7; perhaps TRBD2 as D (6 bases). With 5 bases removed from V and 0 bases from J, the gap between germline ends came to 14 bases. The CDR3 is 15 amino acids. CDR1 ENHRY and CDR2 SYGVKD come from the germline V gene. As DNA, the CDR3 is TGTGCCATCAGTCGCTTAGCGGAGAGCTCCTACGAGCAGTACTTC. Amino acid sequence: CAISRLAESSYEQYF.

The sample holds a few counts of this clonotype. The chain employs TRBV7-8 and TRBJ2-5, with 14 bases that match TRBD2. From germline, CDR1 is SGHVS and CDR2 FQNEAQ. This CDR3 region has 19 residues. Losses at the gene ends were 4 bases for V and 5 bases for J; bases not matched to a gene: 15. The CDR3 nucleotides are TGTGCCAGCAGCTCTACGGGACTAGCGGGAGTAAGGTCGCAGGAGACCCAGTACTTC. It specifies CASSSTGLAGVRSQETQYF.

The chain couples TRBV18 to TRBJ1-4; 7 bases map to TRBD1. The trim removed 3 bases at V and 6 bases at J, leaving 10 bases unmatched. Germline lookup yields CDR1 KGHSH and CDR2 LQKENI. The CDR3 is 16 amino acids. The CDR3 spells CASSPEQGWLDEKLFF. In nucleotides, the CDR3 is TGTGCCAGCTCACCTGAACAGGGGTGGTTGGATGAAAAACTGTTTTTT.

V usage is TRBV30 and J usage is TRBJ1-2; D is undetermined. CDR3 length: 15 amino acids. V lost 4 bases and J 1 base, leaving 16 bases between the germline ends. From germline, CDR1 is GTSNPN and CDR2 SVGIG (reference sequence). Here the CDR3 reads CAWNSRRGNNYGYTF. The CDR3, as DNA: TGTGCCTGGAATTCTCGGCGCGGAAATAACTATGGCTACACCTTC.

This clonotype turned up a few times. The J gene is TRBJ2-6, the V gene TRBV20-1, with D hard to call. Trimming cost V 6 bases and J 4 bases, with 10 bases left between them. Germline V gene data show CDR1 as DFQATT and CDR2 as SNEGSKA (reference sequence). The CDR3 totals 13 residues. CDR3 DNA sequence: TGCAGTGCCCCTCATCCCGGGGCCAACGTCCTGACTTTC. Protein: CSAPHPGANVLTF.

Only a few counts were recorded for this clonotype. This chain joins TRBV7-9 and TRBJ2-5; D might be TRBD1 (6 bases). V was pared by 1 base and J by 1 base, with 13 bases between. This CDR3 contains 16 residues. Germline-derived CDR1 and CDR2 are SEHNR and FQNEAQ (reference sequence). The DNA for the CDR3 is TGTGCCAGCAGCTTAGTACAGGGATTTCGCCAAGAGACCCAGTACTTC. This codes for CASSLVQGFRQETQYF.

This chain connects TRBV4-2 to TRBJ2-1; 9 bases are a match to TRBD2. Trimming took 1 base from V and 8 from J; bases not matched to a gene: 9. The germline V gene has CDR1 LGHNA and CDR2 YNFKEQ. This CDR3 spans 16 amino acids. This CDR3 is CASSQVLAREGHEQFF. In nucleotides, the CDR3 is TGTGCCAGCAGCCAAGTTCTGGCGCGGGAGGGCCATGAGCAGTTCTTC.